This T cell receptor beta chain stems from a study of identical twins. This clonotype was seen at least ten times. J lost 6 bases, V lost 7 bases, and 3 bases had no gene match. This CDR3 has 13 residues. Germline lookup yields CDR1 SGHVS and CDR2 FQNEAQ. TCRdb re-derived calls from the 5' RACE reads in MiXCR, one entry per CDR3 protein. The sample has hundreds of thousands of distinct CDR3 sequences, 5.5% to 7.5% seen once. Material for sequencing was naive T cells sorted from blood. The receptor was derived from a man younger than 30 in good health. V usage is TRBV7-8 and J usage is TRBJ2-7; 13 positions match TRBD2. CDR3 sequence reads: CASTRLAGGEQYF. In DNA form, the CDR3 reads TGTGCCAGCACCAGACTAGCGGGAGGCGAGCAGTACTTC.